What follows are 29 T cell receptor beta chains derived from one specimen sequenced in a study of CD8+CD57+ T cells in acquired aplastic anemia. Sequencing involved patients with CD8+CD57+ cell expansion previously shown by flow cytometry. CDR3 and TCR beta VDJ profiling relied on genomic DNA as the template. TCRdb called the reads again in MiXCR, with one record for every CDR3 protein. The table records approximately 130,000 distinct CDR3 sequences, 30% to 45% of them present only once. Sequenced: sorted CD4+, CD8+, or CD8+CD57+ T cells (not recorded which) from PBMCs. These receptors were collected from a human donor with aplastic anemia.

This clonotype was seen ten or more times. The V and J genes are TRBV3-1 and TRBJ2-3; 11 positions agree with TRBD1. CDR1 is LGHDT and CDR2 is YNNKEL in the germline V gene (reference sequence). This CDR3 region has 16 residues. Trimming removed 0 bases from V and 3 bases from J; junction bases left unmatched: 2. CDR3 nucleotides: TGTGCCAGCAGCCAAGAAGGGACAGGGGGGACAGATACGCAGTATTTT. Translating gives CASSQEGTGGTDTQYF.

The chain employs TRBV19 and TRBJ2-7, with a weak D call TRBD1 (5 bases). The V and J ends lost 2 bases and 0 bases respectively, with 8 bases between them. Per the germline V gene, CDR1 is LNHDA and CDR2 is SQIVND (reference sequence). The CDR3 totals 14 residues. This CDR3 is CASSITQGSYEQYF. Written as DNA, the CDR3 is TGTGCCAGTAGTATAACCCAGGGCTCCTACGAGCAGTACTTC.

This clonotype has a handful of counts. The chain employs TRBV18 and TRBJ2-3; D is unclear. Germline V CDR1 and CDR2: KGHSH, LQKENI. This CDR3 spans 12 amino acids. V lost 4 bases and J 3 bases, leaving 5 bases between the germline ends. DNA of the CDR3: TGTGCCAGCTCACTAGTAACAGATACGCAGTATTTT. Protein sequence: CASSLVTDTQYF.

The chain links TRBV20-1 to TRBJ1-2; 7 bases are shared with TRBD1. Germline CDR1 and CDR2: DFQATT and SNEGSKA (reference sequence). The CDR3 is 12 residues long. Trimming cost V 6 bases and J 7 bases; bases outside gene matches: 8. Here the CDR3 DNA reads TGCAGTGCAGAAGGGGGCTTGGTTGGCTACACCTTC. Amino acids: CSAEGGLVGYTF.

In the case of this clonotype: A much larger clonotype is one base distant, so this may be a read error. The rearrangement links TRBV20-1 to TRBJ1-2; the D gene is possibly TRBD1 (5 bases). This CDR3 has 11 amino acids. CDR1 is DFQATT and CDR2 is SNEGSKA in the germline V gene (reference sequence). The DNA for the CDR3 is TGCAGTGCTAGAGATAATCGGGGCTACGCCTTC. It translates to CSARDNRGYAF.

This clonotype was seen at least ten times. V and J are TRBV5-1 and TRBJ2-2; D is uncertain. Between the trimmed V and J ends, which lost 5 bases and 4 bases, there was a span of 6 bases. Germline loops: CDR1 SGHRS, CDR2 YFSETQ. CDR3 length equals 12 residues. The CDR3 is CASSLTTGELFF. The CDR3 DNA reads TGCGCCAGCAGTTTGACCACCGGGGAGCTGTTTTTT.

There are many counts of this clonotype. The chain joins TRBV7-2 to TRBJ1-2; D is undetermined. Trimming took 3 bases from V and 8 from J, leaving 13 bases between them. This CDR3 contains 13 residues. The germline CDR1 and CDR2 sequences are SGHTA and FQGNSA. CDR3 sequence reads: CASSLGITRGYTF. The CDR3 DNA sequence: TGTGCCAGCAGCTTGGGAATAACGCGGGGCTACACCTTC.

This clonotype was observed a single time. The chain links TRBV19 to TRBJ2-2; TRBD2 matches at 7 bases. CDR1 and CDR2 from the germline V gene are LNHDA and SQIVND (reference sequence). The CDR3 spans 12 residues. Trimming took 3 bases from V and 12 from J; bases not matched to a gene: 4. CDR3 in amino acids: CASSIAGEKLFF. As DNA, the CDR3 is TGTGCCAGTAGTATCGCGGGGGAGAAGCTGTTTTTT.

This clonotype was counted many times. This rearrangement joins TRBV7-2 to TRBJ2-5; D is possibly TRBD1 (6 bases). Trimming stripped 4 bases from V and 7 bases from J, with 19 bases between. Looked up from germline, CDR1 is SGHTA and CDR2 is FQGNSA. This CDR3 spans 15 amino acids. CDR3 amino acids: CASSWDTSIRRTQYF. The DNA for the CDR3 is TGTGCCAGCAGCTGGGACACCTCTATTCGGCGGACCCAGTACTTC. The full variable domain, rest sourced from reference TRBV7-2 and TRBJ2-5, is GAGVSQSPSNKVTEKGKDVELRCDPISGHTALYWYRQSLGQGLEFLIYFQGNSAPDKSGLPSDRFSAERTGGSVSTLTIQRTQQEDSAVYLCASSWDTSIRRTQYFGPGTRLLVL.

In this sample, this clonotype turned up many times. The chain recombines TRBV11-2 with TRBJ2-1; 8 positions agree with TRBD2. The V gene's germline CDR1 is SGHAT and CDR2 FQNNGV. Trimming took 1 base from V and 2 from J; bases not matched to a gene: 4. The CDR3 runs 16 residues. CDR3 sequence: CASSLVGGATYNEQFF. CDR3 DNA: TGTGCCAGCAGCTTAGTCGGGGGGGCCACCTACAATGAGCAGTTCTTC.

There are many counts of this clonotype. The chain combines TRBV6-5 with TRBJ1-5; no clear D gene. Trimming took 3 bases from V and 4 from J, leaving 13 bases between them. This CDR3 comprises 15 residues. In germline, CDR1 is MNHEY, CDR2 SVGAGI. DNA for the CDR3: TGTGCCAGCAGTTATATACCGGCGGGGAATCAGCCCCAGCATTTT. This sequence encodes CASSYIPAGNQPQHF.

This clonotype has a count of ten or more. A much larger clone lies a single base off, so this may be a read error. The CDR3 loop is CASASSYNSPLHF. In DNA, the CDR3 is TGTGCCAGTGCGAGCTCCTATAATTCACCCCTCCACTTT. This chain links TRBV28 with TRBJ1-6; unclear D gene. Germline V CDR1 and CDR2: MDHEN, SYDVKM. V was trimmed by 9 bases and J by 0 bases, leaving 6 bases between them. This CDR3 has 13 residues.

This clonotype was found many times. The V and J genes are TRBV20-1 and TRBJ2-7; no clear D. This CDR3 spans 12 amino acids. V gave up 1 base and J gave up 3 bases, with 7 bases separating them. From germline, CDR1 is DFQATT and CDR2 SNEGSKA (reference sequence). The CDR3 coding sequence is TGCAGTGCTAGAGTTGGTAACTACGAGCAGTACTTC. Residues: CSARVGNYEQYF.

This clonotype was counted at least ten times. V is TRBV6-6 and J is TRBJ1-1; 7 bases line up with TRBD1. Germline CDR1 is MNHNY and CDR2 is SVGAGI (reference sequence). Trimming took 6 bases from V and 6 from J; bases not matched to a gene: 7. CDR3 length equals 13 residues. In DNA, the CDR3 is TGTGCCAGCAGCAGACAGGGTGAGGCTGAAGCTTTCTTT. This translates into CASSRQGEAEAFF.

About this clonotype: Its ends do not fully match the called genes, so a read error is possible. The rearrangement links TRBV19 to TRBJ2-7; D is perhaps TRBD1 or TRBD2 (5 bases each). There are 14 residues in the CDR3. Germline V lookup: CDR1 LNHDA, CDR2 SQIVND (reference sequence). The DNA of the CDR3 is TGTGCCTGTAGTATAGACGGGGCGGCGGACGAGCATTACTTC. It translates to CACSIDGAADEHYF.

This chain uses TRBV6-2 or TRBV6-3 with TRBJ2-7; 8 bases align to TRBD1. The CDR3 consists of 14 residues. Germline V CDR1 and CDR2: MNHEY, SVGEGT. Trimming removed 6 bases from V and 3 bases from J; junction bases left unmatched: 7. DNA for the CDR3: TGTGCCAGCAGAACTACAGGGGGGAACTACGAGCAGTACTTC. It encodes CASRTTGGNYEQYF.

The chain employs TRBV20-1 and TRBJ2-1; TRBD2 aligns across 7 bases. CDR1 and CDR2 from the germline V gene are DFQATT and SNEGSKA (reference sequence). V dropped 5 bases and J dropped 5; count of bases not matched to a gene: 6. There are 13 residues in the CDR3. The CDR3 DNA follows: TGCAGTGCTGCAAGCGGGGCCGACAATGAGCAGTTCTTC. Translated: CSAASGADNEQFF.

This clonotype was detected only once. The chain couples TRBV4-1 to TRBJ2-5, with TRBD2 matching over 7 bases. J gave up 1 base and V 1 base, and 9 bases lay outside the gene matches. The germline CDR1 and CDR2 sequences are MGHRA and YSYEKL. CDR3 length equals 17 residues. CDR3 sequence: CASSQGFKRGLQETQYF. Here the CDR3 DNA reads TGCGCCAGCAGCCAAGGCTTCAAGCGGGGACTCCAAGAGACCCAGTACTTC.

Many counts were recorded for this clonotype. The CDR3 protein is CASSQTGLGTDTQYF. In nucleotides, the CDR3 is TGCGCCAGCAGCCAAACGGGTCTAGGGACAGATACGCAGTATTTT. V gene TRBV4-1 combines with J gene TRBJ2-3; D is uncertain. Germline V CDR1 and CDR2: MGHRA, YSYEKL. Trimming pared 2 bases from V and 3 bases from J, leaving 12 bases between. The CDR3 loop spans 15 amino acids.

A note on this clonotype: One base away lies a much larger clone, so this may be a sequencing read error. The chain uses TRBV20-1 and TRBJ2-2; a possible D gene is TRBD2 (5 bases). Germline V CDR1 and CDR2: DFQATT, SNEGSKA (reference sequence). The length of the CDR3 is 14 residues. The DNA for the CDR3 is TGCAGTGCTAGAAATGCCGGGAACACCCGGGAGCTGTTTTTT. This gives the protein CSARNAGNTRELFF.

A note on this clonotype: This may be a read error: a much more frequent sequence differs by one nucleotide. The chain links TRBV2 to TRBJ1-1, with TRBD1 identical over 7 bases. V trimming: 6 bases; J trimming: 1 base; junction bases outside the gene matches: 11. Germline CDR1 and CDR2: SNHLY and FYNNEI. The length of the CDR3 is 16 residues. The CDR3 DNA is TGTGCCAGCAGGGGGGAGGGGGCAAAAAGGAACACTGAAGCTTTCTTT. It specifies CASRGEGAKRNTEAFF.

This clonotype was counted many times. The rearrangement uses TRBV7-6 and TRBJ1-2, with D tentatively TRBD1 (5 bases). There are 15 residues in the CDR3. Trimming removed 5 bases from V and 4 bases from J, with 17 bases in between. Germline V gene lookup returns CDR1 SGHVS and CDR2 FNYEAQ. CDR3 coding DNA: TGTGCCAGCAGCCGCGAGGGGATTTACGGCTATGGCTACACCTTC. As protein: CASSREGIYGYGYTF.

This clonotype turned up a few times. The V call is TRBV12-3 or TRBV12-4, the J call TRBJ1-5; the D gene is possibly TRBD1 (6 bases). The CDR3 length is 15 residues. V was trimmed by 6 bases and J by 4 bases, leaving 16 bases between them. In nucleotides, the CDR3 is TGTGCCAGCAGCCTAAGGACAGCCTTTAATCAGCCCCAGCATTTT. Protein sequence: CASSLRTAFNQPQHF.

The chain carries TRBV14 and TRBJ2-5; TRBD2 matches 7 bases. J was trimmed by 4 bases and V by 4 bases; bases with no gene match: 21. The CDR3 covers 19 residues. The germline CDR1 and CDR2 sequences are SGHDN and FVKESK. The DNA for the CDR3 is TGTGCCAGCAGCCTCCCTGCCCCTCTAGCGGAGCTCGGGGGAGAGACCCAGTACTTC. Encoded protein: CASSLPAPLAELGGETQYF.

This clonotype was detected a few times. The rearrangement uses TRBV6-1 and TRBJ2-1; no clear D. V was cut by 3 bases and J by 2 bases, with 11 bases left in between. The V gene's germline CDR1 is MNHNS and CDR2 SASEGT. This CDR3 is 15 amino acids long. CDR3 bases: TGTGCCAGCAGTGATTTCTCGTCAACCTACAATGAGCAGTTCTTC. As protein: CASSDFSSTYNEQFF.

In regard to this clonotype: This could be a read error, since a much larger clone is one nucleotide away. The genes are TRBV6-4 and TRBJ1-1; D remains unclear. In germline, CDR1 is MRHNA, CDR2 SNTAGT. The CDR3 totals 13 residues. V was trimmed by 2 bases and J by 3 bases, leaving 7 bases between them. CDR3 region: CASSDEIYTEAFF. CDR3 nucleotides: TGTGCCAGCAGTGACGAGATATACACTGAAGCTTTCTTT.

This clonotype was seen many times. The chain uses TRBV20-1 and TRBJ2-1, with a tentative D call TRBD2 (5 bases). Germline V gene lookup returns CDR1 DFQATT and CDR2 SNEGSKA (reference sequence). V shed 2 bases and J shed 9 bases, with 11 bases lying between them. The CDR3 is made up of 12 amino acids. The DNA of the CDR3 is TGCAGTGCTAGACTAGCCGGGGTTGAGCAGTTCTTC. Its translation: CSARLAGVEQFF.

This clonotype was seen repeatedly, ten times or more. The J gene is TRBJ1-5, the V gene TRBV20-1; D remains unclear. Germline lookup yields CDR1 DFQATT and CDR2 SNEGSKA (reference sequence). Trimming cost V 0 bases and J 6 bases, with 6 bases left between them. This CDR3 contains 12 residues. CDR3 loop: CSARDRIQPQHF. The CDR3 coding sequence is TGCAGTGCTAGAGATCGAATTCAGCCCCAGCATTTT.

V and J are TRBV4-1 and TRBJ2-3, with 10 bases aligning to TRBD1. After removal of 2 bases from V and 11 bases from J, the junction contained 13 bases not matched to a gene. CDR1 and CDR2 from the germline V gene are MGHRA and YSYEKL. CDR3 length: 16 amino acids. The CDR3 loop reads CASSQQGTGASGKQYF. The CDR3 DNA reads TGCGCCAGCAGCCAACAGGGGACAGGGGCCTCTGGTAAGCAGTATTTT.